This T cell receptor beta chain was profiled in a study of OX40 agonist ivuxolimab in advanced cancers. Turning to the study itself: The drug used for patients, ivuxolimab, was an agonistic anti-OX40 (CD134) antibody. Notes on the study in general: Partly responding patients at 0.1-3.0 mg/kg showed some of the smallest clonal expansion. It was not determined which antigens were specifically recognized by the peripheral T cells that had undergone clonal expansion.

Points on this clone: The antigen is undetermined.

Here immunoSEQ multiplex PCR was the method, and the copy in TCRdb shows in-frame clones only, minus some. The sample holds some 60,000 clones, 91% seen once. Drawing of blood for sampling happened at baseline, at cycle 4 day 1, and at cycle 7 day 1. V lost 3 bases to trimming and J lost 7 bases, with 13 bases between them. The CDR3 contains 15 residues. CDR1 MNHEY and CDR2 SMNVEV come from the germline V gene (reference sequence). The sequencing here drew on CD4+ or CD8+ T cells sorted from blood, taken in a trial of the OX40 agonist ivuxolimab. This receptor was taken from an adult with an advanced solid tumor such as melanoma, head and neck, liver or kidney cancer. The chain couples TRBV27 to TRBJ1-6, with D maybe TRBD1 (5 bases). The CDR3: CASSFYRNQNSPLHF. The CDR3, as DNA: TGTGCCAGCAGTTTTTACAGGAATCAAAATTCACCCCTCCACTTT.